The rows below give T cell receptor beta chains drawn from one sample of a study of blood T cell repertoires in COVID-19. Profiled with immunoSEQ multiplex PCR; TCRdb holds only in-frame clones, not every one. The top ten hold 2.2% of the sample, which has 250,000 to 350,000 clones, 87% seen once. The source material was peripheral blood. The receptor set was obtained from a woman in her forties or fifties who had recovered from COVID-19. Each CDR3 is given with its conserved first and last residue. D genes are given only for firm matches. Only part of the rows carry a size: once, few, many, or a class if the clone is expanded.

clone_size | d_call | j_call | cdr3_length | v_call | cdr3_aa | cdr3_nt
once | TRBD2 | TRBJ2-1 | 12 | TRBV3-1/TRBV3-2 | CASTIAGVEQFF | TGTGCCAGCACCATAGCGGGAGTCGAGCAGTTCTTC
NA | NA | TRBJ2-3 | 14 | TRBV6-4 | CASSPWGRTDTQYF | TGTGCCAGCAGCCCATGGGGGAGGACAGATACGCAGTATTTT
once | NA | TRBJ2-1 | 15 | TRBV5-4 | CASRPGLPSYNEQFF | TGTGCCAGCAGGCCGGGACTCCCATCCTACAATGAGCAGTTCTTC
NA | TRBD2 | TRBJ2-7 | 14 | TRBV7-2 | CASTQRESSYEQYF | TGTGCCAGCACCCAGCGGGAGAGCTCCTACGAGCAGTACTTC
NA | NA | TRBJ1-2 | 14 | TRBV5-1 | CASSLARGGRGYTF | TGCGCCAGCAGCTTGGCCAGGGGCGGACGTGGCTACACCTTC
NA | NA | TRBJ1-1 | 15 | TRBV30 | CAWSVLYSPGTEAFF | TGTGCCTGGAGTGTACTGTACAGTCCTGGGACTGAAGCTTTCTTT
NA | TRBD1 | TRBJ1-2 | 13 | TRBV9 | CASSLDRAYGYTF | TGTGCCAGCAGCCTCGACAGGGCCTATGGCTACACCTTC
NA | NA | TRBJ2-1 | 13 | TRBV10-3 | CASTGTSAHEQFF | TGTGCCAGTACCGGGACTTCAGCCCATGAGCAGTTCTTC
NA | NA | TRBJ2-1 | 15 | TRBV19 | CASADGGAPYNEQFF | TGTGCCAGCGCCGATGGGGGGGCCCCTTACAATGAGCAGTTCTTC
NA | TRBD1 | TRBJ1-1 | 17 | TRBV28 | CASNLRILIGTDTEAFF | TGTGCCAGCAACCTTCGGATCCTCATCGGGACAGACACTGAAGCTTTCTTT
NA | TRBD1 | TRBJ2-3 | 17 | TRBV7-3 | CASSLTPVTGGGDTQYF | TGTGCCAGCAGCTTAACTCCTGTGACAGGGGGCGGGGATACGCAGTATTTT
NA | TRBD1 | TRBJ2-7 | 16 | TRBV6-2/TRBV6-3 | CASSKLGTGRPYEQYF | TGTGCCAGCAGTAAACTCGGGACAGGGAGGCCCTACGAGCAGTACTTC
NA | TRBD1 | TRBJ1-2 | 14 | TRBV28 | CASSVGQVNYGYTF | TGTGCCAGCAGTGTGGGACAGGTCAACTATGGCTACACCTTC
NA | TRBD2 | TRBJ2-3 | 16 | TRBV18 | CASSEGLAGGTDTQYF | TGTGCCAGCTCAGAAGGACTAGCTGGGGGCACAGATACGCAGTATTTT
NA | TRBD1 | TRBJ2-7 | 15 | TRBV4-3 | CASSQSLDRGYEQYF | TGCGCCAGCAGCCAATCCCTTGACAGGGGGTACGAGCAGTACTTC
few | TRBD1 | TRBJ2-5 | 12 | TRBV28 | CATTTGSQTQYF | TGTGCCACCACGACAGGGTCTCAGACCCAGTACTTC
NA | NA | TRBJ2-7 | 12 | TRBV12-3/TRBV12-4 | CASRLRGYEQYF | TGTGCCAGCAGATTGAGAGGGTACGAGCAGTACTTC
NA | NA | TRBJ1-6 | 14 | TRBV6-4 | CASSEQKANSPLHF | TGTGCCAGCAGTGAACAGAAGGCCAATTCACCCCTCCACTTT
NA | TRBD1 | TRBJ1-1 | 15 | TRBV5-6 | CASSLWDRTGIGAFF | TGTGCCAGCAGCTTGTGGGACAGGACAGGGATAGGAGCTTTCTTT
NA | NA | TRBJ1-4 | 15 | TRBV9 | CASSPIREGNEKLFF | TGTGCCAGCAGCCCTATCAGGGAGGGAAATGAAAAACTGTTTTTT
few | NA | TRBJ1-3 | 17 | TRBV12-2 | CASRLPKTGGSGNTIYF | TGTGCAAGTCGCTTACCAAAGACAGGGGGCTCTGGAAACACCATATATTTT
NA | NA | TRBJ2-7 | 12 | TRBV13 | CASSFGTYEQYF | TGTGCCAGCAGCTTCGGGACTTACGAGCAGTACTTC
NA | NA | TRBJ1-6 | 17 | TRBV24-1 | CATSDLARSSYNSPLHF | TGTGCCACCAGTGATTTGGCAAGGAGCTCCTATAATTCACCCCTCCACTTT
NA | NA | TRBJ1-1 | 13 | TRBV19 | CASRLGAYTEAFF | TGTGCCAGTAGGTTAGGGGCGTACACTGAAGCTTTCTTT
NA | NA | TRBJ1-2 | 14 | TRBV20-1 | CSASGGGARHGYTF | TGCAGTGCTAGTGGTGGGGGCGCAAGACATGGCTACACCTTC
once | TRBD1 | TRBJ2-2 | 17 | TRBV11-2 | CASSLGDSARNTGELFF | TGTGCCAGCAGCTTAGGGGACAGTGCTCGCAACACCGGGGAGCTGTTTTTT
NA | NA | TRBJ2-3 | 13 | TRBV2 | CASTPRTLDTQYF | TGTGCCAGCACTCCGCGGACTCTAGATACGCAGTATTTT
NA | TRBD1 | TRBJ2-7 | 15 | TRBV14 | CASSHPTGQGARQYF | TGTGCCAGCAGCCATCCGACGGGACAGGGGGCAAGGCAGTACTTC
NA | NA | TRBJ1-2 | 15 | TRBV7-3 | CASSPLGGDPSGYTF | TGTGCCAGCAGCCCCCTGGGAGGGGACCCAAGTGGCTACACCTTC
NA | TRBD2 | TRBJ2-5 | 15 | TRBV19 | CASSIGRPGGETQYF | TGTGCCAGTAGTATTGGACGACCCGGGGGGGAGACCCAGTACTTC
NA | TRBD1 | TRBJ2-3 | 15 | TRBV5-1 | CASSAGDRGTDTQYF | TGCGCCAGCAGCGCCGGGGACAGGGGGACAGATACGCAGTATTTT
NA | NA | TRBJ1-6 | 14 | TRBV5-4 | CASSYYDRNSPLHF | TGTGCCAGCAGCTATTACGACAGGAATTCACCCCTCCACTTT
NA | TRBD1 | TRBJ1-1 | 15 | TRBV19 | CASSFRGQGNTEAFF | TGTGCCAGTAGTTTCAGGGGACAGGGAAACACTGAAGCTTTCTTT
NA | TRBD2 | TRBJ2-1 | 19 | TRBV4-2 | CASSQLTSGGVSSYNEQFF | TGTGCCAGCAGCCAACTCACTAGCGGGGGGGTCAGCTCCTACAATGAGCAGTTCTTC
NA | TRBD2 | TRBJ2-7 | 15 | TRBV4-1 | CASSQASGRATEQYF | TGCGCCAGCAGCCAAGCTAGCGGGAGGGCCACCGAGCAGTACTTC
NA | NA | TRBJ2-3 | 13 | TRBV10-3 | CAITGGYTDTQYF | TGTGCCATCACTGGCGGCTACACAGATACGCAGTATTTT
NA | NA | TRBJ2-3 | 15 | TRBV4-1 | CASSQGRGPTDTQYF | TGCGCCAGCAGCCAAGGAAGGGGTCCCACAGATACGCAGTATTTT
NA | TRBD1 | TRBJ2-1 | 15 | TRBV7-6 | CASRLGQGAYNEQFF | TGTGCCAGCAGGTTGGGACAGGGGGCCTACAATGAGCAGTTCTTC
NA | NA | TRBJ2-2 | 15 | TRBV9 | CASSARPVNTGELFF | TGTGCCAGCAGCGCCCGCCCAGTGAACACCGGGGAGCTGTTTTTT
NA | TRBD1 | TRBJ1-2 | 13 | TRBV6-5 | CASSYGQGLGYTF | TGTGCCAGCAGTTACGGACAGGGCCTTGGCTACACCTTC
NA | TRBD1 | TRBJ2-2 | 16 | TRBV10-1 | CASSDRTGRDTGELFF | TGCGCCAGCAGTGATAGGACAGGGCGGGACACCGGGGAGCTGTTTTTT